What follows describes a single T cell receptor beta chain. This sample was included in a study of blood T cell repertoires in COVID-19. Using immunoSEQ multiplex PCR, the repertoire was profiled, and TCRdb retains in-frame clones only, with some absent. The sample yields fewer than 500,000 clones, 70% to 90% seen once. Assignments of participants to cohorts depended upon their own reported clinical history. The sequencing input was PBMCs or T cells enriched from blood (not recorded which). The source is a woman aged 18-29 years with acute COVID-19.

The CDR3 nucleotides read TGCGCCAGCAGCCCCGGGGACTCGCTGTGGGGATATAGCAATCAGCCCCAGCATTTT. This translates into CASSPGDSLWGYSNQPQHF. The gene calls are TRBV5-1 and TRBJ1-5, with D perhaps TRBD1 (5 bases). Germline-derived CDR1 and CDR2 are SGHRS and YFSETQ. This CDR3 contains 19 residues. Trimming pared 4 bases from V and 0 bases from J, leaving 23 bases between.